The subject of this entry is one T cell receptor beta chain. What it binds is unknown. A multiplex PCR was run with 60 Vbeta primers and 13 Jbeta primers. TCRdb keeps only in-frame clones here, not all; method: immunoSEQ multiplex PCR. Among 80,000 to 100,000 clones listed, about four fifths were seen once. The data are from a study of cytomegalovirus exposure and HLA in healthy donors. Notes on the study in general: Within a later analysis, the majority of CMV-associated TCR beta chains appeared HLA-restricted.

Trimming took off 7 bases at V and 6 bases at J, with 12 bases between the two ends. CDR1 and CDR2 (germline): MDHEN, SYDVKM. The CDR3 sequence is 12 residues long. The origin of this receptor is a female donor in good health and CMV-seropositive. The sample consisted of PBMCs. This chain links TRBV28 with TRBJ1-2; unclear D gene. CDR3 sequence reads: CASTDRGDGYTF. In DNA form, the CDR3 reads TGTGCCAGCACCGATCGAGGTGATGGCTACACCTTC.